Listed below are T cell receptor beta chains from one sample, sequenced in a study of blood T cell repertoires in COVID-19. Using immunoSEQ multiplex PCR, the repertoire was profiled, and TCRdb retains in-frame clones only, with some absent. This sample carries 110,000 to 150,000 clones, 80% to 85% of them seen once, and the ten largest clones take more than 7%. Specimen: peripheral blood. The receptors shown here come from a human donor in a cohort sampled during active COVID-19. The CDR3 runs from the conserved cysteine through the conserved F or W. The D gene is left open where the match is weak. The size of a clone is reported for some rows only, either as once, few or many, or as a class for expanded clones.

.	TRBV6-5	.	TRBJ2-7	TGTGCCAGCAAGTCGGGGATGGAGCAGTACTTC	CASKSGMEQYF
.	TRBV7-3	.	TRBJ2-3	TGTGCCAGCAGCTTAATGGGGAGAAACACAGATACGCAGTATTTT	CASSLMGRNTDTQYF
.	TRBV6-5	.	TRBJ2-7	TGTGCCAGCAGTTCCCCCGCAGGGGGGTACTACGAGCAGTACTTC	CASSSPAGGYYEQYF
once	TRBV5-8	TRBD1	TRBJ1-6	TGTGCCAGCAGCACCGGGACAGGGGTTAAAAATTCACCCCTCCACTTT	CASSTGTGVKNSPLHF
once	TRBV5-1	TRBD1	TRBJ1-1	TGCGCCAGCAGCTTGTTGGACAGGGGAAACACTGAAGCTTTCTTT	CASSLLDRGNTEAFF
.	TRBV5-1	.	TRBJ2-3	TGCGCCAGCAGCCCCCAGTTTGCAGATACGCAGTATTTT	CASSPQFADTQYF
few	TRBV5-6	TRBD2	TRBJ2-1	TGTGCCAGCGGCTGGGCCCTAGCGGGGGGCCACAATGAGCAGTTCTTC	CASGWALAGGHNEQFF
.	TRBV24-1	TRBD2	TRBJ2-7	TGTGCCACCAGTGATTCTCATAGCGGGGGGCGCGCCTACGAGCAGTACTTC	CATSDSHSGGRAYEQYF
.	TRBV20-1	TRBD1	TRBJ1-4	TGCAGTGCTAGTAGGACAGGGGAAAAACTGTTTTTT	CSASRTGEKLFF
.	TRBV5-1	TRBD1	TRBJ1-4	TGCGCCAGCAGCGGTACAGGGGGCAGAGTTGAAAAACTGTTTTTT	CASSGTGGRVEKLFF
few	TRBV6-1	.	TRBJ1-2	TGTGCCAGCAGTGAAGGAGGTTATGGCTACACCTTC	CASSEGGYGYTF
.	TRBV6-6	TRBD1	TRBJ1-3	TGTGCCAGCAGTCCCAAGACCAGGGGGCGGGCTGGAAACACCATATATTTT	CASSPKTRGRAGNTIYF
.	TRBV19	.	TRBJ1-1	TGTGCCAGTAGTATGTCAGGTGCAGGGGCTGAAGCTTTCTTT	CASSMSGAGAEAFF
once	TRBV10-2	TRBD2	TRBJ2-3	TGCGCCAGCAGTGCCCCGGGGGGGCATAAGAGGACGCAGTATTTT	CASSAPGGHKRTQYF
.	TRBV19	TRBD1	TRBJ1-1	TGTGCCAGTAGTTATAACAGGGGAAACACTGAAGCTTTCTTT	CASSYNRGNTEAFF
.	TRBV19	.	TRBJ1-1	TGTGCCAGTAGCGTAACCCCCGCTTTAACAGGGAACACTGAAGCTTTCTTT	CASSVTPALTGNTEAFF
.	TRBV14	TRBD1	TRBJ1-2	TGTGCCAGCAGTCCAGGAGGGGGCTGGGGCTACACCTTC	CASSPGGGWGYTF
.	TRBV6-5	TRBD1	TRBJ1-3	TGTGCCAGCAGTTGGACAGGGAGCTCTGGAAACACCATATATTTT	CASSWTGSSGNTIYF
once	TRBV6-4	TRBD2	TRBJ2-1	TGTGCCAGCAGTGACCCGCGGGGGGAACACAATGAGCAGTTCTTC	CASSDPRGEHNEQFF
.	TRBV5-1	.	TRBJ2-1	TGCGCCAGCAGAAACAGGGTCTACGATGAGCAGTTCTTC	CASRNRVYDEQFF
few	TRBV3-1/TRBV3-2	.	TRBJ2-1	TGTGCCAGCAGCCAAGCAACCGGGGTAAATGAGCAGTTCTTC	CASSQATGVNEQFF
.	TRBV14	TRBD1	TRBJ1-1	TGTGCCAGCATCGGTTATTATAGGGGACAGGGGAACACTGAAGCTTTCTTT	CASIGYYRGQGNTEAFF
.	TRBV5-1	TRBD1	TRBJ1-4	TGCGCCAGCCGGGACAGGGGAGATGAAAAACTGTTTTTT	CASRDRGDEKLFF
.	TRBV5-1	.	TRBJ1-5	TGCGCCAGCAGCACCAAACCGCGGGACGGTAGCAATCAGCCCCAGCATTTT	CASSTKPRDGSNQPQHF
medium-sized	TRBV19	.	TRBJ2-3	TGTGCCAGTAGTAGGTACAGTTCTAGCACAGATACGCAGTATTTT	CASSRYSSSTDTQYF
.	TRBV6-6	TRBD1	TRBJ2-7	TGTGCCAGCAGTTACCCGGGACAGGCGCCTGAGCAGTACTTC	CASSYPGQAPEQYF
many	TRBV6-2/TRBV6-3	.	TRBJ2-7	TGTGCCAGCAGTATCTGGGGGCCCTACGAGCAGTACTTC	CASSIWGPYEQYF
.	TRBV27	TRBD1	TRBJ2-5	TGTGCCAGCAGTTCATCAGGGGGCCGGCGGGAGACCCAGTACTTC	CASSSSGGRRETQYF
.	TRBV28	TRBD1	TRBJ1-6	TGTGCCAGCACCCTGTTCGGGGACAGGGATGATTCACCCCTCCACTTT	CASTLFGDRDDSPLHF
.	TRBV10-3	TRBD2	TRBJ2-2	TGTGCCATCAGCGGACTAGCGGGGGTCCCGGAGGCCGGGGAGCTGTTTTTT	CAISGLAGVPEAGELFF
.	TRBV6-5	TRBD1	TRBJ1-2	TGTGCCAGCAGTAGGGACAGCAACTATGGCTACACCTTC	CASSRDSNYGYTF
.	TRBV3-1/TRBV3-2	.	TRBJ2-5	TGTGCCAGCAGCCCCCTTGAGACCCAGTACTTC	CASSPLETQYF
.	TRBV3-1/TRBV3-2	TRBD1	TRBJ2-2	TGTGCCAGCAGCCAATCAGGACAGGTTACCGGGGAGCTGTTTTTT	CASSQSGQVTGELFF
.	TRBV18	.	TRBJ2-3	TGTGCCAGCTCACCAGCAGGGCGAGATACGCAGTATTTT	CASSPAGRDTQYF
.	TRBV6-5	.	TRBJ1-6	TGTGCCAGCAGACCGGACACCTTCAATTCACCCCTCCACTTT	CASRPDTFNSPLHF
.	TRBV11-2	.	TRBJ2-7	TGTGCCAGCAGCCGAGGGAGCCCTTACGAGCAGTACTTC	CASSRGSPYEQYF
.	TRBV5-4	TRBD1	TRBJ2-2	TGTGCCAGCAGACCCGGGACAGGGGGGACCACCGGGGAGCTGTTTTTT	CASRPGTGGTTGELFF
.	TRBV6-5	.	TRBJ1-1	TGTGCCAGCAGTTACCCGGACAGCACTGAAGCTTTCTTT	CASSYPDSTEAFF
.	TRBV5-1	.	TRBJ2-3	TGCGCCAGCAGCTTGGAAGGGGCTCGCGGTGCAGATACGCAGTATTTT	CASSLEGARGADTQYF
once	TRBV6-5	.	TRBJ2-1	TGTGCCAGCAGGGACACAATCAATGGGCAGTTCTTC	CASRDTINGQFF
.	TRBV5-4	.	TRBJ2-5	TGTGCCAGCAGCTCCGGGGGAGTTCAAGAGACCCAGTACTTC	CASSSGGVQETQYF
.	TRBV19	.	TRBJ1-6	TGTGCCAGTAGACAGGGTCGGTCCGAACCCCTCCACTTT	CASRQGRSEPLHF
.	TRBV7-2	TRBD2	TRBJ2-7	TGTGCCAGCAGCTTACCCGGGAGGGGCCCGCCCTACGAGCAGTACTTC	CASSLPGRGPPYEQYF
.	TRBV4-1	.	TRBJ1-5	TGCGCCAGCAGCCAAGTAGTCTCGAGTCACCAGCCCCAGCATTTT	CASSQVVSSHQPQHF
many	TRBV7-3	.	TRBJ1-2	TGTGCCAGCAGCTTAAGGCAGGGTCGGGGCTACACCTTC	CASSLRQGRGYTF
.	TRBV5-1	TRBD1	TRBJ2-7	TGCGCCAGCAGCCCTACCGGACAGGGGCAGAAGGACTACGAGCAGTACTTC	CASSPTGQGQKDYEQYF
.	TRBV5-4	.	TRBJ2-6	TGTGCCAGCACCAGGGCCGGGGGTGCATCTGGGGCCAACGTCCTGACTTTC	CASTRAGGASGANVLTF
.	TRBV3-1/TRBV3-2	.	TRBJ2-5	TGTGCCAGCAGGAATACACAGCAAGAGACCCAGTACTTC	CASRNTQQETQYF
.	TRBV24-1	.	TRBJ2-2	TGTGCCACCAGTGATGCAGGGTTTTGGGGGCTGTTTTTT	CATSDAGFWGLFF
.	TRBV11-2	TRBD1	TRBJ1-5	TGTGCCAGCAGTTCTCTCCCGGGACAGGGGGCTATGCTTCAGCCCCAGCATTTT	CASSSLPGQGAMLQPQHF
.	TRBV4-1	.	TRBJ1-2	TGCGCCAGCAGCCAACCAGGGATTAACTATGGCTACACCTTC	CASSQPGINYGYTF
.	TRBV4-2	TRBD2	TRBJ2-1	TGTGCCAGCAGCCCTCTAGCGGGGGGTAACAATGAGCAGTTCTTC	CASSPLAGGNNEQFF
.	TRBV21-1	.	TRBJ2-7	TGTGCCAGCAGCAAAATCGGAACCACGGGGGGGCGCTACGAGCAGTACTTC	CASSKIGTTGGRYEQYF
.	TRBV13	.	TRBJ1-2	TGTGCCAGCAGCCCCAGGGAGGGCATCAGCTATGGCTACACCTTC	CASSPREGISYGYTF